A selection of T cell receptor beta chains follows, all from one sample in a study of technical replicates of blood from a handful of donors. This table comes from immunoSEQ multiplex PCR, and its TCRdb copy is limited to in-frame clones, with some not included. The data hold about 75,000 clones, with approximately 97% observed a single time. The sequenced sample consisted of T cells isolated from PBMCs. These receptors were collected from a human donor in good health. CDR3s include the opening cysteine and the closing phenylalanine or tryptophan. D genes are given only for firm matches. The size field is filled for only some rows; it gives once, few, many or a size class.

CDR3 DNA | CDR3 protein | V gene | clone size | D gene | J gene
TGTGCCAGCAGCTTGCCGGACAGGGAATACGAGCAGTACTTC | CASSLPDREYEQYF | TRBV5-4 | - | TRBD1 | TRBJ2-7
TGTGCCAGCAGTGAGATCCTCCACCCGGATGAAAAACTGTTTTTT | CASSEILHPDEKLFF | TRBV6-1 | once | - | TRBJ1-4
TGTGCCAGCAGCTTGGACAATAACTATGGCTACACCTTC | CASSLDNNYGYTF | TRBV5-4 | - | - | TRBJ1-2
TGCAGCGTTGACATGGCGGGAGAAAAACTGTTTTTT | CSVDMAGEKLFF | TRBV29-1 | - | - | TRBJ1-4
TGCGCCAGCAGCCATGATCGAGGCAGGGGATACGGGGAGCTGTTTTTT | CASSHDRGRGYGELFF | TRBV4-3 | - | - | TRBJ2-2
TGCAGCGCCCTATTGGGGGCCCAAGAGACCCAGTACTTC | CSALLGAQETQYF | TRBV29-1 | - | - | TRBJ2-5
TGTGCCAGTAGGGTACAGGGGGTAGACTCCTACGAGCAGTACTTC | CASRVQGVDSYEQYF | TRBV19 | - | TRBD1 | TRBJ2-7
TGTGCCAGCAGCTCCCATGACAGAATGAACTATGGCTACACCTTC | CASSSHDRMNYGYTF | TRBV11-3 | - | - | TRBJ1-2
TGTGCCAGCAGCAGCCTCGGTCTTTACGAGCAGTACTTC | CASSSLGLYEQYF | TRBV11-3 | - | - | TRBJ2-7
TGTGCCAGCAGTGAAAGAACAGGCCAGCAAGAGACCCAGTACTTC | CASSERTGQQETQYF | TRBV6-1 | - | - | TRBJ2-5
TGTGCCAGCAGCCACAGGGACTACGCGCCCTACGAGCAGTACTTC | CASSHRDYAPYEQYF | TRBV14 | - | TRBD2 | TRBJ2-7
TGTGCCAGCAGCTTAGGGGGGGACCCTCCCTACAATGAGCAGTTCTTC | CASSLGGDPPYNEQFF | TRBV5-4 | - | - | TRBJ2-1
TGTGCCATCGGTGGTCTCACCGGGGAGCTGTTTTTT | CAIGGLTGELFF | TRBV10-3 | - | - | TRBJ2-2
TGTGCCTGGAGTTCACTAGCGGGAGGGCCCGGGGTATACAATGAGCAGTTCTTC | CAWSSLAGGPGVYNEQFF | TRBV30 | - | TRBD2 | TRBJ2-1
TGCGCCAGCAGTGAGTCCGGGAGGACTGAAGCTTTCTTT | CASSESGRTEAFF | TRBV10-1 | - | - | TRBJ1-1
TGTGCCAGCAGCTTAACGGCTAGCGGGAGTCTGAACACCGGGGAGCTGTTTTTT | CASSLTASGSLNTGELFF | TRBV11-2 | few | TRBD2 | TRBJ2-2